Sequencing of this T cell receptor beta chain was carried out in a study of cytomegalovirus exposure and HLA in healthy donors (dated by TCRdb to 2016 to 2017). The study in broad terms: According to an earlier analysis of 587 of the donors, about 179 million T cells yielded 120 million or so unique TCR beta sequences and around 280 Gb of sequence data. Approximately 310 gigabases of sequencing data and around 87 million unique TCR sequences were included in an early release covering about 700 HLA-typed donors. Of the approximately 370 genotyped donors, less than 90% were placed in the genetic ancestry cluster associated with self-reported Caucasian donors. The study was designed to test whether signatures of past pathogen exposure could be identified by cataloging public T cell receptors. The T cell repertoires of some 700 subjects were profiled by immunosequencing and related to cytomegalovirus serostatus. A separate validation cohort of approximately 120 different subjects was used in addition to the 666-subject first cohort. High-throughput TCR immunosequencing, statistical association of individual TCRs with disease status, and machine learning were combined to predict cytomegalovirus infection status. A later analysis re-examined previously published TCR beta repertoires from roughly 650 donors and added high-resolution HLA genotyping to investigate patterns of TCR occurrence. In the later analysis, no new phenotypic data were used to find candidate immune exposures; instead, reliance was placed on TCR beta sequences and their occurrence across donors. An earlier analysis of approximately 640 of the donors applied high-throughput TCR beta sequencing to assess whether each TCR beta V gene segment acted as functional or pseudogenic. Donor age, sex, ethnicity and CMV serostatus were collected together with the repertoire data. Genome-wide SNP genotypes for about 60% of the roughly 670 donors were used in a later genetic analysis, which treated that subset as a discovery cohort. Every repertoire in the discovery cohort had been generated on one and the same sequencing platform. Both class I and class II loci were covered by HLA typing, at four-digit resolution. The number of donors typed differed by locus, with about 629-640 for A, B, C, DRB1 and DQB1, 522 for DQA1, 600 to 610 for DPA1, and approximately 470 for DPB1. A handful of DR-DQ haplotypes were handled as single units for association and clustering because linkage in the cohort was strong. Among 398 genotyped donors of the cohort, an average of approximately 220,000 unique TCR beta nucleotide sequences was sequenced per donor, of which roughly 17% were non-productive. The paper's findings and limits, for the study overall: Immune exposure information for the cohort was limited to CMV serostatus. The presence/absence analyses assumed that sequencing depth was roughly uniform across donors, and that assumption may not be true. A further reported finding was that TCR beta sequences accurately predicted the HLA-A and HLA-B alleles for most subjects in the first cohort. An association between a missense DCLRE1C variant and V-gene and J-gene trimming of TCR beta chains was found in a later genetic analysis and replicated in an independent cohort. Correlated functional status among segregating V segments might reflect linkage disequilibrium, but an unknown experimental factor could not be ruled out. In the study, 150 to 200 TCR beta chains were listed as associated with cytomegalovirus. In vitro tests confirmed that a few of the cytomegalovirus-associated TCR beta chains recognize cytomegalovirus antigens. A later analysis associated about 17,000 TCR beta sequences with specific HLA alleles at a false discovery rate of 0.05. In a later genetic analysis, fewer N-insertions in productive TCRs were reported among donors in an Asian-associated ancestry cluster than the roughly 670-donor mean. When HLA alleles, especially DR and DQ, strongly co-occurred, TCR associations were difficult to assign to individual alleles. A later analysis found that most CMV-associated TCR beta chains appeared HLA-restricted, with HLA associations seemingly driven largely by CMV exposure. Across donors, most TCR sequences were observed very rarely, whereas some public TCRs were present in many individuals. A later analysis found that HLA-associated TCR beta chains were more clonally expanded and had lower generation probabilities than equally common non-associated chains. Because counts were too low, about 17 rarely observed V segments, including chromosome 9 orphons, were excluded from the earlier analysis of 587 of the donors. A later analysis reported that several top co-occurrence clusters appeared linked to parvovirus B19, influenza, CMV and Epstein-Barr virus. In an earlier analysis of 587 of the donors, most TCR beta V segments were observed in productive rearrangements about 87% or about 30% of the time, broadly matching IMGT annotations. Because HLA typing was missing for some donors at each locus, association tests included only the typed subset. Cytomegalovirus status was reported to be diagnosed by the classifier with high specificity and sensitivity in both the original and validation cohorts. The cohort was sequenced for TCR beta chains only, and without alpha or paired-chain data the features that could be detected were limited. The 87-base-pair reads could not distinguish some IMGT-functional V segments, including TRBV6-2 and TRBV6-3, so those segments were excluded. The authors suggested that the approach could potentially be extended to other disease states and immunological phenotypes. According to a later analysis, TCR association rates differed among HLA loci, with DRB1 alleles showing the most associated TCRs and HLA-C alleles showing the fewest. A group of highly shared sequence variants was considered likely to be a technical artifact of the sequencing pipeline.

This clone has a single count. It has no known antigen specificity. Base qualities are not at hand, and no much larger clone is one base apart. Libraries were constructed by the immunoSEQ multiplex PCR assay. A mixture of 60 forward primers for TCR Vbeta segments and 13 reverse primers for TCR Jbeta segments was used in the multiplex PCR. The CDR3 region of rearranged TCR beta genes was amplified from genomic DNA with a multiplex PCR assay. Amplified TCR beta libraries were sequenced as 87-base-pair reads on the Illumina HiSeq System. As for the authors' bioinformatics: Across the 670 or so repertoires, a later analysis counted 78 million or so unique TCR beta chains, some 11 million of which were shared by at least two donors. Raw reads were error-corrected and collapsed into unique sequences with a nearest-neighbor algorithm that merged closely related sequences to remove PCR and sequencing errors. CDR3 sequences were aligned to IMGT reference sequences to assign V, D and J gene segments. For a sequence to be retained, a match of at least six nucleotides was required to both a V gene segment and a J gene segment. Rearrangements were classified as productive when the CDR3 lacked stop codons and remained in frame with V and J, and all other rearrangements were classified as non-productive. CDR3 was defined according to IMGT convention as the region running from the second conserved V-encoded cysteine to the conserved J-encoded phenylalanine. The earlier analysis of 587 of the donors excluded any sequence lacking an unambiguous match to a single V gene segment. In an earlier analysis of several hundred of the donors, V segments were called functional above 56.7% productive rearrangements and were called segregating when the between-donor standard deviation exceeded 5%. To diagnose cytomegalovirus status from the catalog of TCR beta chain sequences, a statistical classification framework was built. In a later analysis, V and J genes were assigned by comparing TCR nucleotide sequences against IMGT/GENE-DB human TR gene sequences. In a later analysis, CDR3 sequences and most-parsimonious VDJ recombination scenarios were assigned using the TCRdist pipeline. In a later analysis, each TCR beta chain was defined by its CDR3 amino acid sequence together with its V-gene family, and reads lacking a unique V-gene family were excluded. In a later analysis, 550 to 650 highly shared, low-generation-probability nucleotide sequences were removed to address suspected cross-contamination and a sequencing artifact. In a later analysis, a clonal expansion index was calculated for each public chain from normalized within-repertoire ranks of inferred template counts. Generation probabilities in a later analysis came from a VDJ recombination model fitted to out-of-frame rearrangements, and those results were checked against IGoR. In a later analysis, TCR-TCR, TCR-HLA and TCR-CMV co-occurrence was scored with hypergeometric tests, and a repertoire-size bias correction was applied to TCR pairs. To estimate false discovery rates, a later analysis permuted the HLA or CMV assignments 20 times. In a later analysis, co-occurring TCRs were grouped using DBSCAN, with TCRdist sequence similarity added in when clustering inside HLA-allele-positive subsets. Repertoires with fewer than 30,000 or more than 120,000 public chains were left out of co-occurrence clustering, as were about five repertoires with anomalous nucleotide sharing. TCRdb provides this immuneACCESS table in a form limited to in-frame rearrangements. Some clones are lacking; in checked studies, under half of them reflect an unresolved V gene, and why the rest are absent is not known. V and J calls and clone size are as listed in that table; D and trimming were resolved from the DNA. In this sample the table shows fewer than 250,000 clones, around 75% of which occur a single time. The ten largest clones add up to 3% to 4% of the sample.

In total, more than 500 healthy bone marrow donors made up the cohort. All cohort members were sampled while nominally healthy, although unrecorded immune exposures were likely present. The donor was CMV seropositive and was included in the group of around 300 seropositive cohort members. Every donor gave a peripheral blood sample, and the peripheral blood mononuclear cells from that sample were used for TCR beta sequencing. The Qiagen DNeasy Blood Extraction Kit was used to extract genomic DNA from the blood cell samples. There are 17 amino acids in the CDR3, from cysteine to phenylalanine inclusive. The DNA shown is the 51-base CDR3, in frame from base 1. The germline V gene encodes CDR1 MNHNS and CDR2 SASEGT. Trimming removed 4 bases from V and 3 bases from J; the gene matches leave 13 bases unexplained.

This TCR derives from a woman aged 30 to 39 in good health and CMV-seropositive. The rearranged chain carries TRBV6-1 and TRBJ2-3; the junction holds 7 bases that match TRBD1. The specimen sequenced was PBMCs. The encoded CDR3 is CASSVRRQGLETDTQYF. The sequence in DNA is TGTGCCAGCAGTGTTCGAAGACAGGGCCTTGAAACAGATACGCAGTATTTT.